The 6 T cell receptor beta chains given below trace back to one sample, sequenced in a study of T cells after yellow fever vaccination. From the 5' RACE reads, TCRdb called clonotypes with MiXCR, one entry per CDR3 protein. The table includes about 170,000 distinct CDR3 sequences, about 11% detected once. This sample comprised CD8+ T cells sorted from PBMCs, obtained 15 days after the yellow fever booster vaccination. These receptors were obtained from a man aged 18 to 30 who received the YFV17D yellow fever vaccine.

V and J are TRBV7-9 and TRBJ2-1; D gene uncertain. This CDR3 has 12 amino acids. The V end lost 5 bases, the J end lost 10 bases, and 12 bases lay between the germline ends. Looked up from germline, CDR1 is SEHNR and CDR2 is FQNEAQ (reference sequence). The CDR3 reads CASSSNWAEQFF. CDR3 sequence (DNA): TGTGCCAGCAGCAGTAACTGGGCCGAGCAGTTCTTC.

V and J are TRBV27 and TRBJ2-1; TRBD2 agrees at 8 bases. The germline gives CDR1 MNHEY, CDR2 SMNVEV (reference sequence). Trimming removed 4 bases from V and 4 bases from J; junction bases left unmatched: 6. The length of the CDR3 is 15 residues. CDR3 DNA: TGTGCCAGCAGTTCCCGACGGGGGGGTTACAATGAGCAGTTCTTC. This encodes CASSSRRGGYNEQFF.

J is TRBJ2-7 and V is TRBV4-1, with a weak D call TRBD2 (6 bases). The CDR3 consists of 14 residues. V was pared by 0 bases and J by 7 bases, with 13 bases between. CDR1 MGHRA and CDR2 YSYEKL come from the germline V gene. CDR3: CASSQDPGVGEQYF. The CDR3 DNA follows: TGCGCCAGCAGCCAAGATCCGGGGGTAGGGGAGCAGTACTTC.

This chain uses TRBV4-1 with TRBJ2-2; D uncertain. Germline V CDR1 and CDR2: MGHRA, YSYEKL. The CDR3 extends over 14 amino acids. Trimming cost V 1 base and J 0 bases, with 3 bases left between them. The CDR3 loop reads CASSQAANTGELFF. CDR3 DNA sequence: TGCGCCAGCAGCCAAGCCGCGAACACCGGGGAGCTGTTTTTT.

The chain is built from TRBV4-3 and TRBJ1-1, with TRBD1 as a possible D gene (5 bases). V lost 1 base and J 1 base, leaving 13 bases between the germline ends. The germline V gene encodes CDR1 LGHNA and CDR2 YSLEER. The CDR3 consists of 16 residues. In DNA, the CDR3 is TGCGCCAGCAGCCAAGCTGGGAAGGGGAAGAACACTGAAGCTTTCTTT. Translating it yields CASSQAGKGKNTEAFF.

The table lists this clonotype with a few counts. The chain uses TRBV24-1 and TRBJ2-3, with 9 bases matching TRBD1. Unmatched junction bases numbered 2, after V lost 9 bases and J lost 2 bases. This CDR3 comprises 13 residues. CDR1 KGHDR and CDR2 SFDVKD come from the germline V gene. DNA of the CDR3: TGTGCCACCGGGACAGGGACCACAGATACGCAGTATTTT. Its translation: CATGTGTTDTQYF.